These 9 T cell receptor beta chains came from one sample sequenced in a study of cytomegalovirus exposure and HLA in healthy donors. The PCR used 60 Vbeta and 13 Jbeta primers. Sequencing used immunoSEQ multiplex PCR; TCRdb keeps in-frame clones, though not all of them. The data contain 280,000 or so clones, 80% to 90% of them singletons. Sequencing was carried out using PBMCs. These receptors came from a woman aged 18-29 years in good health and CMV-seronegative.

The CDR3 loop reads CASSFGTSYNEQFF. In nucleotides, the CDR3 is TGCGCCAGCAGCTTCGGGACTAGCTACAATGAGCAGTTCTTC. The chain is built from TRBV5-1 and TRBJ2-1, with TRBD2 identical over 8 bases. The CDR3 runs 14 residues. The V gene end was trimmed by 2 bases and the J gene end by 3 bases; junction bases not matched to a gene: 1. The germline V gene encodes CDR1 SGHRS and CDR2 YFSETQ.

Note on this clone: No DNA is shown, since the ends of the CDR3 on it are uncertain; the CDR3 is the one TCRdb lists. J is TRBJ2-2 and V is TRBV9; TRBD1 is the table's D call and was not checked against the DNA. The CDR3 spans 16 amino acids, including both terminal residues. Germline V gives CDR1 SGDLS, CDR2 YYNGEE. The CDR3 is CASILGLDTNTGELFF.

The chain is built from TRBV10-2 and TRBJ2-7, with TRBD1 identical over 9 bases. The V and J ends lost 6 bases and 5 bases, in that order; junction bases with no gene match: 11. The CDR3 length is 15 residues. Germline CDR1 WSHSY, CDR2 SAAADI. The CDR3 region is CASSRRDRATDEQYF. The CDR3 DNA follows: TGCGCCAGCAGCCGACGGGACAGGGCCACCGACGAGCAGTACTTC.

This chain uses TRBV12-5 with TRBJ2-7, with TRBD1 matching over 7 bases. The CDR3 sequence is 16 residues long. The V gene's germline CDR1 is LGHNT and CDR2 FRNRAP. V trimming: 1 base; J trimming: 2 bases; junction bases outside the gene matches: 8. The CDR3 loop reads CASGLAPGQSPYEQYF. The DNA for the CDR3 is TGTGCTAGTGGTTTGGCCCCGGGACAGTCCCCCTACGAGCAGTACTTC.

This clone was observed once. The chain uses TRBV30 and TRBJ2-5; possible D gene TRBD1, 6 bases. The CDR3 contains 14 residues. Trimming removed 6 bases from V and 5 bases from J, with 19 bases in between. Germline loops: CDR1 GTSNPN, CDR2 SVGIG (reference sequence). The CDR3 DNA follows: TGTGCCTGCAATTTAATGGGGGCGGGCGAGACCCAGTACTTC. Its translation: CACNLMGAGETQYF.

The chain employs TRBV7-8 and TRBJ2-7, with 10 bases fitting TRBD2. The V segment lost 4 bases and the J segment 2 bases; nucleotides outside the gene matches: 14. The CDR3 spans 18 residues. Germline CDR1 is SGHVS and CDR2 is FQNEAQ. In DNA form, the CDR3 reads TGTGCCAGCAGCTCCGAGCGGGGGGGCCGCCTAGGGGCCTACGAGCAGTACTTC. Its translation is CASSSERGGRLGAYEQYF.

This chain links TRBV14 with TRBJ2-3; 9 bases align to TRBD1. The CDR3 consists of 16 residues. Germline CDR1 SGHDN, CDR2 FVKESK. With 2 bases clipped from V and 2 bases from J, the junction kept 5 bases outside the gene matches. The CDR3 loop reads CASSQLDRGSTDTQYF. The CDR3 coding sequence is TGTGCCAGCAGCCAACTCGACAGGGGGTCCACAGATACGCAGTATTTT.

V is TRBV6-1 and J is TRBJ2-3, with D maybe TRBD1 (5 bases). The germline gives CDR1 MNHNS, CDR2 SASEGT. With 6 bases removed from V and 1 base from J, the gap between germline ends came to 8 bases. The CDR3 is 13 amino acids. This CDR3 is CASSLQGTDTQYF. CDR3 sequence (DNA): TGTGCCAGCAGCTTACAGGGCACAGATACGCAGTATTTT.

This chain uses TRBV10-2 with TRBJ2-1, with 11 bases identical to TRBD2. V lost 5 bases and J lost 12; bases outside the gene matches: 12. Germline CDR1 reads WSHSY; CDR2 reads SAAADI. The CDR3 totals 15 residues. The CDR3: CASSQNGLAGGRQFF. The CDR3 region has the DNA TGCGCCAGCAGTCAAAACGGACTAGCGGGCGGGAGGCAGTTCTTC.